The source of this T cell receptor (beta chain) is a study of spatial heterogeneity in lung cancer (dated by TCRdb to between 2018 and 2021). About the full investigation: Beta-chain transcripts were consistently detected in greater numbers than alpha-chain transcripts, which likely reflects a higher abundance of beta-chain transcripts. In the raw uncorrected reads, each unique combination of TCR and UMI appeared more than ten times on average. TCR alpha and beta repertoires were quantitatively compared across multiple tumor regions, matched nontumor lung and blood in non-small cell lung cancer. Nonsynonymous mutation counts, determined by whole-exome sequencing of tumor tissue, were related to TCR repertoire features. Both alpha and beta chains were TCR-sequenced in samples taken at surgery, namely 220 tumor regions, fewer than 80 matched nontumor lung samples and 45 to 60 PBMC samples.

In the paper's terms, the time point label means: sample taken at primary tumor resection. The donors were 60 to 80 patients from the lung TRACERx cohort who had early-stage, untreated non-small cell lung cancer. For TCR sequencing, whole RNA was extracted from tumor and nontumor lung tissue, or from cryopreserved PBMC samples, and no cell sorting was done. Only patients for whom sufficient RNA was available from at least two tumor regions were selected for TCR sequencing. The receptor library was made with 5' RACE. The instrument given in TCRdb is NextSeq 500. In the TCR library protocol, a unique molecular identifier was attached to each TCR cDNA molecule so that PCR and sequencing errors could be corrected. Concerning the study's data processing: TCR identification, UMI-based error correction and CDR3 extraction were all carried out with Decombinator tools. TCRs above a frequency of 2 per 1,000, corresponding to the top 1% of the tumor frequency distribution, were defined as expanded. Rényi diversity was computed with the R vegan package after subsampling each repertoire 100 times to 5,000 TCRs. CDR3 similarity networks were built from amino acid triplet string-kernel similarity, with CDR3s being connected when pairwise similarity was above 0.82. In TCRdb, the public reads were trimmed at Q25 with fastp and aligned with MiXCR, with productive beta chains retained. Rows merge per CDR3 protein into single entries with the most common DNA and genes. The authors' filters were not applied to this entry. For this sample the table gives 40,000 to 45,000 distinct CDR3 sequences, of which roughly an eighth were detected only once. The ten most abundant clones make up around three fifths of the sample.

This clonotype was counted many times. This clone's antigen is unknown. The input lacks base qualities; no much larger clone sits a single base away. Overall study results and their limits: Confirming at a functional level the hypothesis that regional TCRs recognize regional mutations was considered to require additional single-cell paired TCR alpha and beta sequencing. Ubiquitous expanded tumor TCRs showed up in blood more often at tumor resection than at routine follow-up.

The sample consisted of PBMCs, taken at surgery. This TCR was recovered from a male donor with early-stage non-small cell lung cancer.

The CDR3 sequence is CASRDTGRSEAFF. The sequenced DNA is TGTGCCAGCAGAGACACAGGGAGGTCGGAAGCTTTCTTT. The chain couples TRBV27 to TRBJ1-1; 6 matching bases give a weak D call of TRBD1. Looking up the germline V gene (reference sequence) yields CDR1 MNHEY and CDR2 SMNVEV. The CDR3 goes from the cysteine to the phenylalanine over 13 residues. Just the 39-base CDR3 DNA is kept, in frame starting at base 1. The junction shows trimming of 6 bases on V and 8 bases on J, plus 16 bases between the germline ends.